This is a list of T cell receptor beta chains from one sample in a study of T cells in Graves' hyperthyroidism and ophthalmopathy. TCRdb reprocessed the multiplex PCR reads with MiXCR, giving one entry per CDR3 protein. The repertoire holds 350,000 to 400,000 distinct CDR3 sequences, with 15% as singletons. Sequencing used blood. All receptors come from a woman in her 30s with Graves' hyperthyroidism. CDR3s include the opening cysteine and the closing phenylalanine or tryptophan. The D gene is left open where the match is weak. Not every row has a clone size; where given, it reads once, few, many or a size class.

J gene,clone size,V gene,D gene,CDR3 DNA,CDR3 protein
TRBJ2-4,few,TRBV4-1,-,TGCGCCAGCAGCCAAGAAAATGGGGTGGTCAAAAACATTCAGTACTTC,CASSQENGVVKNIQYF
TRBJ2-1,few,TRBV15,TRBD2,TGTGCCACCACCGATAGCGGGAGGGGGTATAAGAATGAGCAGTTCTTC,CATTDSGRGYKNEQFF
TRBJ2-1,few,TRBV6-1,-,TGTGCCAGCAGTTGGGCTGCAGGGAGGAGCTACAATGAGCAGTTCTTC,CASSWAAGRSYNEQFF
TRBJ2-7,many,TRBV28,TRBD2,TGTGCCAGCAGTTTACGGCGGGGGAGCTCCTACGAGCAGTACTTC,CASSLRRGSSYEQYF
TRBJ2-3,few,TRBV19,TRBD1,TGTGCCAGTAACACCCCAGGGGGCGATCGCACAGATACGCAGTATTTT,CASNTPGGDRTDTQYF
TRBJ2-1,many,TRBV6-1,TRBD2,TGTGCCAGCAGTCCCTCTCCGGGACTAGCGGGTTACAATGAGCAGTTCTTC,CASSPSPGLAGYNEQFF
TRBJ2-1,many,TRBV11-2,-,TGTGCCAGCAGCTCATTTGTTGAGCAGTTCTTC,CASSSFVEQFF
TRBJ2-7,few,TRBV27,TRBD1,TGTGCCAGCAGTTTGGGACAGGAGCTAATATACGAGCAGTACTTC,CASSLGQELIYEQYF
TRBJ2-1,many,TRBV2,TRBD1,TGTGCCAGCAGAGGGACAGTTGCCCGGGGCAATGAGCAGTTCTTC,CASRGTVARGNEQFF
TRBJ2-1,few,TRBV14,TRBD2,TGTGCCAGCAACTTCCTCGGGACTAGCGGGAGCAATGAGCAGTTCTTC,CASNFLGTSGSNEQFF
TRBJ2-7,-,TRBV20-1,TRBD2,TGCAGTGCTAGACTAGCGGGAGCCGCCGAGCAGTACTTC,CSARLAGAAEQYF
TRBJ2-7,many,TRBV7-9,-,TGTGCCAGCAGCGCCCGGGACCGAGTTTACGAGCAGTACTTC,CASSARDRVYEQYF
TRBJ2-1,few,TRBV30,-,TGTGCCTGGAGTGAAGGGGACGGCTGGCGCTACAATGAGCAGTTCTTC,CAWSEGDGWRYNEQFF
TRBJ2-3,few,TRBV2,-,TGTGCCAGCAGTGAATCGGCCGGGGGCACAGATACGCAGTATTTT,CASSESAGGTDTQYF
TRBJ2-1,-,TRBV11-1,-,TGTGCCAGCAGCTTAGCGGGAAGGTTCAATGAGCAGTTCTTC,CASSLAGRFNEQFF
TRBJ2-2,many,TRBV4-2,-,TGTGCCAGCGGCAGGTCAGACGACACCGGGGAGCTGTTTTTT,CASGRSDDTGELFF
TRBJ2-5,many,TRBV7-9,-,TGTGCCAGCAGCTTAGGAAGTCCAGCCCAAGAGACCCAGTACTTC,CASSLGSPAQETQYF
TRBJ1-3,-,TRBV5-1,TRBD1,TGCGCCAGCAGCGCGACAGGGGGCGCCCACTCTGGAAACACCATATATTTT,CASSATGGAHSGNTIYF
TRBJ1-4,-,TRBV29-1,-,TGCAGCGCAGGGACACCCCCTAATGAAAAACTGTTTTTT,CSAGTPPNEKLFF
TRBJ2-1,many,TRBV20-1,TRBD2,TGCAGTGCGAACCTGAGGGTGGGAGGGCGGTACAATGAGCAGTTCTTC,CSANLRVGGRYNEQFF
TRBJ2-1,-,TRBV2,-,TGTGCCAGCAGTTCAGGGACTTTCGACGGGGAGCAGTTCTTC,CASSSGTFDGEQFF
TRBJ1-4,many,TRBV9,TRBD1,TGTGCCAGCAGCGCCACAGGGGGCCTTTATGAAAAACTGTTTTTT,CASSATGGLYEKLFF
TRBJ1-5,few,TRBV4-1,-,TGCGCCAGCAGCCAAGCAGGGGCAGGGCAGCCCCAGCATTTT,CASSQAGAGQPQHF
TRBJ1-1,-,TRBV5-1,-,TGCGCCAGCATGGGGCAAACGAACACTGAAGCTTTCTTT,CASMGQTNTEAFF
TRBJ1-3,-,TRBV6-1,-,TGTGCCAGCAGCCGCGACCTGGTCTCTGGAAACACCATATATTTT,CASSRDLVSGNTIYF
TRBJ1-1,many,TRBV3-1,TRBD1,TGTGCCAGCAGCTTCACAGGGGCGAACACTGAAGCTTTCTTT,CASSFTGANTEAFF
TRBJ1-5,many,TRBV12-3/TRBV12-4,TRBD1,TGTGCCAGCAGTTTTGCAGGGGGGAATCAGCCCCAGCATTTT,CASSFAGGNQPQHF
TRBJ2-5,-,TRBV24-1,TRBD1,TGTGCCACCAGTGATTTTCGGACAGGGGGAAACCAAGAGACCCAGTACTTC,CATSDFRTGGNQETQYF
TRBJ2-2,-,TRBV20-1,-,TGCAGTGCTAGAAGGCCACAGGTCAAATCCGGGGAGCTGTTTTTT,CSARRPQVKSGELFF
TRBJ1-1,-,TRBV12-3/TRBV12-4,-,TGTGCCAGCAGTTTAAGGCAGGGGTCTATCCCTACGGGTTTGAACACTGAAGCTTTCTTT,CASSLRQGSIPTGLNTEAFF
TRBJ2-1,many,TRBV11-2,TRBD2,TGTGCCAGCAGCTTAGATTTTAGGACTAGCGGGGTGTGGGTCTACAATGAGCAGTTCTTC,CASSLDFRTSGVWVYNEQFF
TRBJ1-6,-,TRBV7-9,TRBD1,TGTGCCAGCAGCTTAGGCAGGGGGCATTCACCCCTCCACTTT,CASSLGRGHSPLHF
TRBJ2-5,many,TRBV12-3/TRBV12-4,TRBD1,TGTGCCAGCTCAAGGGGACAGAAGCTTAAAGAGACCCAGTACTTC,CASSRGQKLKETQYF
TRBJ2-1,once,TRBV7-8,TRBD1,TGTGCCAGCAGATTACGACAGGGCCTTCAATCTTTAAGCTCCTACAATGAGCAGTTCTTC,CASRLRQGLQSLSSYNEQFF
TRBJ1-3,-,TRBV7-2,-,TGTGCCAGCAGCTTATCAGCAGGGATTTCTGGAAACACCATATATTTT,CASSLSAGISGNTIYF
TRBJ2-7,many,TRBV20-1,TRBD2,TGCAGTGCTAGAGCAGGGACTAGCGCTTCCTACGAGCAGTACTTC,CSARAGTSASYEQYF
TRBJ2-5,few,TRBV28,TRBD1,TGTGCCAGCAGCCAATTCCCTAGGGGGCCAGGGGCCCAAGAGACCCAGTACTTC,CASSQFPRGPGAQETQYF
TRBJ2-2,-,TRBV7-3,TRBD2,TGTGCCAGCAGCTTAAGTCCTAGCGGGACCGGGGAGCTGTTTTTT,CASSLSPSGTGELFF
TRBJ1-5,-,TRBV20-1,-,TGCAGTGCCAACCCCAGCGCGAATCAGCCCCAGCATTTT,CSANPSANQPQHF
TRBJ2-1,few,TRBV2,TRBD2,TGTGCCAGCACCCCTCGACTAGCGGGCGACAATGAGCAGTTCTTC,CASTPRLAGDNEQFF
TRBJ2-2,few,TRBV29-1,TRBD2,TGCAGCGCTTTGGGACTAGTGCCCCAGGCCGGGGAGCTGTTTTTT,CSALGLVPQAGELFF